This passage covers 25 T cell receptor beta chains from one sample sequenced in a study of shared clonotypes between healthy human individuals. Sequencing used immunoSEQ multiplex PCR; TCRdb keeps in-frame clones, though not all of them. The data hold some 500,000 clones, with about 74% observed a single time. The sequenced sample was PBMCs. The receptor set was obtained from a woman aged 40 to 55 in good health. Some clones in this sample may be carry-over from other donors' samples.

The chain employs TRBV5-1 and TRBJ1-3; D unresolved. The length of the CDR3 is 15 residues. CDR1 is SGHRS and CDR2 is YFSETQ in the germline V gene. Trimming removed 0 bases from V and 3 bases from J, with 10 bases in between. Written as DNA, the CDR3 is TGCGCCAGCAGCTTGGCCGGGTTACATGGAAACACCATATATTTT. Its protein product is CASSLAGLHGNTIYF.

This chain connects TRBV5-5 to TRBJ1-1; D is unclear. CDR3 length equals 11 residues. Trimming shortened V by 0 bases and J by 11 bases, and 8 bases separated the two germline ends. Germline V CDR1 and CDR2: SGHKS, YYEKEE (reference sequence). The CDR3 is CASSLDLEAFF. The CDR3 DNA is TGTGCCAGCAGCTTGGACCTCGAGGCTTTCTTT.

Note on this clone: A read error is likely here: a far larger clone is one base away. Other DNA sequences in the sample encode the same CDR3. The chain has TRBV6-1 and TRBJ1-2; the D is unclear. In germline, CDR1 is MNHNS, CDR2 SASEGT. This CDR3 spans 12 amino acids. V was cut by 4 bases and J by 11 bases, with 14 bases left in between. The CDR3 is CASSARMGGYTF. As DNA, the CDR3 is TGTGCCAGCAGTGCCAGGATGGGTGGTTACACCTTC.

CDR3 sequence (DNA): TGCGCCAGCACAGCGGGAGGCACAGATACGCAGTATTTT. It codes for CASTAGGTDTQYF. The chain combines TRBV5-1 with TRBJ2-3; 8 bases are shared with TRBD2. Looked up from germline, CDR1 is SGHRS and CDR2 is YFSETQ. The V segment lost 6 bases and the J segment 1 base; nucleotides outside the gene matches: 1. The CDR3 has 13 amino acids.

Turning to this clone: A much larger clone differs from this one at a single base, so this may be a read error. The V call is TRBV10-2, the J call TRBJ2-7; 11 bases are shared with TRBD1. From germline, CDR1 is WSHSY and CDR2 SAAADI. V was clipped by 2 bases and J by 0 bases; unmatched bases: 18. The CDR3 loop spans 21 amino acids. CDR3 DNA: TGCGCCAGCAGTGAGCCGCGGTTCCGGGACAGGGGGTCCCATATCTCCTACGAGCAGTACTTC. It encodes CASSEPRFRDRGSHISYEQYF.

The rearrangement links TRBV2 to TRBJ2-2, with D unresolved. Trimming pared 6 bases from V and 1 base from J, leaving 3 bases between. The CDR3 length is 12 residues. In germline, CDR1 is SNHLY, CDR2 FYNNEI. The CDR3: CASRGNTGELFF. CDR3 DNA sequence: TGTGCCAGCAGAGGGAACACCGGGGAGCTGTTTTTT.

This rearrangement joins TRBV28 to TRBJ2-7; possibly TRBD1 for D (6 bases). Germline V gene lookup returns CDR1 MDHEN and CDR2 SYDVKM. This CDR3 contains 11 residues. V was cut by 4 bases and J by 12 bases, with 13 bases left in between. Written as DNA, the CDR3 is TGTGCCAGCAGTTACCGAGAGGGGGTGTACTTC. Amino acids: CASSYREGVYF.

The chain has TRBV9 and TRBJ2-3, with 8 bases identical to TRBD2. The CDR3 spans 14 residues. V gave up 4 bases and J gave up 5 bases; unmatched junction bases: 6. Germline CDR1 SGDLS, CDR2 YYNGEE. CDR3 nucleotide sequence: TGTGCCAGCAGCATAGCGGGAATTAGAGATACGCAGTATTTT. It codes for CASSIAGIRDTQYF.

This sequence joins TRBV29-1 and TRBJ2-7, with TRBD2 matching 12 bases. The germline V gene has CDR1 SQVTM and CDR2 ANQGSEA. V lost 7 bases to trimming and J lost 7 bases; unmatched junction nucleotides: 8. CDR3 size: 13 residues. CDR3 sequence: CSGRLAGDGEQYF. In DNA form, the CDR3 reads TGCAGCGGGCGACTAGCGGGAGACGGGGAGCAGTACTTC.

Turning to this clone: With a far larger clone one base away, a read error is the likely cause. The chain uses TRBV6-9 and TRBJ2-1; D assignment may be TRBD1 or TRBD2 (5 bases each). V shed 6 bases and J shed 5 bases, with 17 bases lying between them. CDR3 length: 15 residues. The germline CDR1 and CDR2 sequences are MNHGY and SVAAGI. The CDR3 sequence: CASSPGASSNNEQFF. CDR3 DNA sequence: TGTGCCAGCAGCCCCGGGGCTAGCTCGAACAATGAGCAGTTCTTC.

The chain joins TRBV4-2 to TRBJ1-2; D might be TRBD1 (5 bases). The V gene's germline CDR1 is LGHNA and CDR2 YNFKEQ. This CDR3 has 13 residues. Trimming removed 0 bases from V and 6 bases from J, with 8 bases in between. The CDR3 DNA reads TGTGCCAGCAGCCAAGATCTGGGGGATGGCTACACCTTC. It codes for CASSQDLGDGYTF.

This clone was counted only a few times. The chain carries TRBV5-1 and TRBJ2-1, with 11 bases fitting TRBD2. V shed 5 bases and J 3 bases; nucleotides not matched to a gene: 10. Germline V gives CDR1 SGHRS, CDR2 YFSETQ. This CDR3 region has 17 residues. The CDR3 DNA reads as TGCGCCAGCAGATCCAAACCGGGACTAGCGGACTACAATGAGCAGTTCTTC. Translated: CASRSKPGLADYNEQFF. Variable domain in full (rest from reference TRBV5-1 and TRBJ2-1): KAGVTQTPRYLIKTRGQQVTLSCSPISGHRSVSWYQQTPGQGLQFLFEYFSETQRNKGNFPGRFSGRQFSNSRSEMNVSTLELGDSALYLCASRSKPGLADYNEQFFGPGTRLTVL.

V usage is TRBV27 and J usage is TRBJ2-1; D is unclear. Germline values: CDR1 MNHEY, CDR2 SMNVEV (reference sequence). Trimming stripped 2 bases from V and 7 bases from J, with 18 bases between. This CDR3 contains 16 residues. The CDR3 DNA sequence: TGTGCCAGCAGTTTAGATAATGAGTGGGTTGTGAATGAGCAGTTCTTC. Translation: CASSLDNEWVVNEQFF.

Remarks on this clone: A read error may explain this, as a much larger clone is one base away. This rearrangement joins TRBV2 to TRBJ2-7; 12 bases match TRBD2. J lost 2 bases, V lost 8 bases, and 1 base had no gene match. The CDR3 consists of 13 residues. CDR1 is SNHLY, CDR2 FYNNEI, per germline. Here the CDR3 DNA reads TGTGCCAGCGGACTAGCGGGGACCTACGAGCAGTACTTC. It codes for CASGLAGTYEQYF.

Written as DNA, the CDR3 is TGTGCCAGCAGCTTGGTGGACAGGTTAAACTACGAGCAGTACTTC. Translating it yields CASSLVDRLNYEQYF. The chain joins TRBV5-6 to TRBJ2-7, with 7 nucleotides matching TRBD1. The CDR3 has 15 amino acids. J lost 3 bases, V lost 0 bases, and 6 bases had no gene match. The germline V gene encodes CDR1 SGHDT and CDR2 YYEEEE.

This rearrangement joins TRBV5-1 to TRBJ2-1, with 8 bases fitting TRBD1. CDR1 is SGHRS and CDR2 is YFSETQ in the germline V gene. With 0 bases clipped from V and 0 bases from J, the junction kept 5 bases outside the gene matches. CDR3 size: 17 residues. The CDR3 loop reads CASSLGAGGLSYNEQFF. The CDR3 nucleotides read TGCGCCAGCAGCTTGGGAGCAGGGGGCCTCTCCTACAATGAGCAGTTCTTC.

The gene calls are TRBV6-1 and TRBJ2-7, with 7 bases lining up with TRBD2. The CDR3 consists of 14 residues. Germline assignment: CDR1 MNHNS and CDR2 SASEGT. J lost 7 bases, V lost 6 bases, and 12 bases had no gene match. This CDR3 reads CASSVERDRREQYF. CDR3 bases: TGTGCCAGCAGCGTAGAGCGGGACCGGAGGGAGCAGTACTTC.

The table lists this clone with many counts. Other DNA variants within this sample encode the same CDR3. CDR3 region: CASSFETSDTGELFF. The CDR3 DNA reads TGCGCCAGCAGCTTCGAAACTTCCGACACCGGGGAGCTGTTTTTT. The V gene is TRBV5-1, the J gene TRBJ2-2; the D is unclear. The CDR3 extends over 15 amino acids. The V and J ends lost 2 bases and 3 bases respectively, with 11 bases between them. Germline lookup yields CDR1 SGHRS and CDR2 YFSETQ.

About this clone: Since a far larger clone is one base different, this is likely a read error. The chain employs TRBV30 and TRBJ2-7; TRBD1 is a possible D gene (5 bases). This CDR3 is built from 14 residues. CDR1 GTSNPN and CDR2 SVGIG come from the germline V gene (reference sequence). The CDR3 region is CAWSEGSTTYEKYF. The CDR3 DNA is TGTGCCTGGAGTGAGGGGTCAACCACCTACGAGAAGTACTTC.

This chain links TRBV11-2 with TRBJ1-2; a possible D gene is TRBD1 (6 bases). Germline CDR1 SGHAT, CDR2 FQNNGV. CDR3 length: 11 residues. V was trimmed by 5 bases and J by 14 bases, leaving 15 bases between them. This CDR3 reads CASSQGTRRTF. The CDR3 bases are TGTGCCAGCAGCCAAGGGACAAGGCGAACCTTC. The full variable domain, rest sourced from reference TRBV11-2 and TRBJ1-2, is EAGVAQSPRYKIIEKRQSVAFWCNPISGHATLYWYQQILGQGPKLLIQFQNNGVVDDSQLPKDRFSAERLKGVDSTLKIQPAKLEDSAVYLCASSQGTRRTFGSGTRLTVV.

The genes are TRBV29-1 and TRBJ2-7; D perhaps matches TRBD2 (6 bases). Germline V gives CDR1 SQVTM, CDR2 ANQGSEA. The CDR3 is 13 amino acids. V dropped 0 bases and J dropped 3 bases, with 9 bases sitting between them. This CDR3 reads CSVEEDGGYEQYF. The CDR3 DNA sequence: TGCAGCGTTGAAGAGGACGGGGGCTACGAGCAGTACTTC.

The rearrangement uses TRBV10-2 and TRBJ2-7; D is ambiguous. Trimming cost V 0 bases and J 4 bases, with 1 base left between them. CDR3 size: 11 residues. Germline CDR1 reads WSHSY; CDR2 reads SAAADI. The CDR3 nucleotides are TGCGCCAGCAGTGAGTCTTACGAGCAGTACTTC. This codes for CASSESYEQYF.

The chain employs TRBV5-4 and TRBJ2-1; 9 bases line up with TRBD2. This CDR3 spans 15 amino acids. V lost 3 bases, J lost 6 bases, and 7 bases stayed unmatched. Germline V lookup: CDR1 SGHNT, CDR2 YYREEE (reference sequence). CDR3 amino acids: CASSSSGNRGNEQFF. CDR3 DNA: TGTGCCAGCAGCTCTAGCGGGAACAGGGGCAATGAGCAGTTCTTC.

The rearrangement joins TRBV15 to TRBJ1-1; tentative D call: TRBD1 (6 bases). The CDR3 length is 16 residues. The germline CDR1 and CDR2 sequences are LNHNV and YYDKDF (reference sequence). Deletions cut 5 bases from V and 5 bases from J, with 21 bases between. The CDR3: CATSPQPAGAWTEAFF. In DNA, the CDR3 is TGTGCCACCAGCCCCCAACCCGCAGGGGCGTGGACTGAAGCTTTCTTT.

The J gene is TRBJ2-2, the V gene TRBV2; D gene uncertain. The germline CDR1 and CDR2 sequences are SNHLY and FYNNEI. The CDR3 has 12 residues. V dropped 3 bases and J dropped 7 bases, with 6 bases sitting between them. This CDR3 reads CASSDKIGELFF. In DNA, the CDR3 is TGTGCCAGCAGTGATAAGATCGGGGAGCTGTTTTTT.